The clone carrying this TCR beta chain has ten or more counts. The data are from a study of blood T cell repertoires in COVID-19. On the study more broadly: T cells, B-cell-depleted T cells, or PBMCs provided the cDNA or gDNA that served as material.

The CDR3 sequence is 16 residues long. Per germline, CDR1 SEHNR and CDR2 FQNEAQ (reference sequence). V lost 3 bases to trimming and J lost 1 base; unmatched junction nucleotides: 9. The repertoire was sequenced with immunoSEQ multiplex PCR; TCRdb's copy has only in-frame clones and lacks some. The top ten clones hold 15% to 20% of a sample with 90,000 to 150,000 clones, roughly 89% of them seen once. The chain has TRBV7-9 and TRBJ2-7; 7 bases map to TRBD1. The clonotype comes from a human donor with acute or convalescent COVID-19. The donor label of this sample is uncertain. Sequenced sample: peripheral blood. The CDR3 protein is CASSFPGQYNSYEQYF. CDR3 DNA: TGTGCCAGCAGCTTCCCGGGACAGTACAATTCCTACGAGCAGTACTTC.